The present entry profiles one T cell receptor (beta chain) with its context. This clonotype was counted ten times or more. What antigen it recognizes has not been identified. No quality values exist for individual bases; no much larger clone is one base distant. The record originates from a study of T cells in Graves' hyperthyroidism and ophthalmopathy (dated by TCRdb to the late 2010s). Regarding the study in general: Peripheral blood was collected at initial diagnosis, before any treatment. The study also compared thyroid tissue and blood T-cell repertoires from more than five Graves' hyperthyroidism patients. To identify distinguishing TCR V-J signatures, a discovery cohort of about a hundred patients was used, comprising under 45 with Graves' ophthalmopathy and approximately 57 with stable Graves' hyperthyroidism. An independent validation cohort of about 20 hyperthyroidism patients and 17 patients who later progressed to ophthalmopathy tested prospective prediction of ophthalmopathy. After sampling, hyperthyroidism patients received methimazole starting at 30 mg daily, and ophthalmopathy patients received high-dose intravenous methylprednisolone. The 90 or so discovery patients were randomly split 7:3 into training and test sets. TCR Vbeta CDR3 sequencing of 130 to 150 peripheral blood samples (under 45 ophthalmopathy, about 74 hyperthyroidism and approximately 17 progressor patients) is reported in the paper.

Stable Graves' hyperthyroidism was defined as no progression to ophthalmopathy during 18 months of follow-up. The hyperthyroidism patients were between 18 and 65 years old and newly diagnosed, with a disease duration of less than 2 months. Exclusion was applied to patients with uncontrolled infections, other autoimmune diseases, pregnancy or lactation. Clinical symptoms, serum thyroxine and TRAb, thyroid ultrasound, and orbital computed tomography formed the basis for the diagnoses. PBMCs were separated from roughly 9.6 ml of fresh peripheral blood using Ficoll-Paque density gradient centrifugation. Total RNA was extracted with Trizol reagent, and quality was checked on an Agilent 2100 Bioanalyzer. The TCR beta CDR3 regions were amplified from the RNA transcripts. The TCR CDR3 was subjected to a first round of RT-PCR using the HTBI primer set and the Qiagen OneStep RT-PCR kit. A second multiplex PCR round built the libraries, followed by size selection and purification. Libraries were sequenced paired-end with 100 bp reads on an Illumina HiSeq2000. The study's own analysis went as follows. SOAPnuke was used to process the raw data, removing reads that contained adapters or uncalled bases, had a mean Phred below 15, or lacked an exact match to the constant primer or identifier. High-quality paired reads were merged with COPE v1.2.5, and unique nucleotide sequences were defined as clonotypes. MiTCR v1.1 was used to align the clonotypes against IMGT TRBV, TRBD and TRBJ reference segments. The analysis included only V-J combinations with a frequency above 0.0001, which together covered approximately 99% of the repertoires. A TCS score was defined as the ratio of F50 (clonal expansion) to E x V (chaos), with BLOSUM62-based TCRdist applied between CDR3 peptides within each V-J. Welch's t-statistics and random forest reduced just over 500 V-J features to 13, which were used in a naive Bayes classifier (R e1071). The public reads were run again by TCRdb, first through fastp at Q25 and then through MiXCR, and only productive beta chains were kept. Rows matching on CDR3 protein sequence are summarized as one entry with the most common DNA and genes. In this record, the V and J calls reflect TCRdb's handling and not the investigators' own analysis. The sample table lists approximately 640,000 distinct CDR3 sequences, 15% to 20% of them with a count of one. Around 15% of the sample is in the top ten clones.

Deletion took 1 base off V and 0 bases off J, with a span of 13 bases between the germline ends. Including cysteine and phenylalanine, the CDR3 has 17 amino acids. The only DNA kept is the CDR3, 51 bases in frame from the first base. Broad study findings and their caveats: No statistical method was used to set the sample size in advance, and investigators knew the group allocation. During validation, the model predicted progression to ophthalmopathy a median of about 6.5 months ahead of onset, with approximately 71% sensitivity and around 72% specificity. Most expanded thyroid clonotypes (frequency above 0.001) were also detected in blood, suggesting blood repertoires may reflect thyroid immune responses. Ophthalmopathy was separated from stable hyperthyroidism by a 13 V-J signature model, with just over 85% sensitivity and about 81% specificity obtained in cross-validation and 80%/75% obtained in testing.

The rearranged chain carries TRBV12-3 or TRBV12-4 and TRBJ1-5, with TRBD1 perhaps the D gene, on 6 matching bases. The sequencing sample was made of blood. The sequence derives from a man aged 45-65 years with Graves' hyperthyroidism. In nucleotide form, the sequence is TGTGCCAGCAGTTTAGATCGGCAGGGGTTTAGCAATCAGCCCCAGCATTTT. Its product reads: CASSLDRQGFSNQPQHF.